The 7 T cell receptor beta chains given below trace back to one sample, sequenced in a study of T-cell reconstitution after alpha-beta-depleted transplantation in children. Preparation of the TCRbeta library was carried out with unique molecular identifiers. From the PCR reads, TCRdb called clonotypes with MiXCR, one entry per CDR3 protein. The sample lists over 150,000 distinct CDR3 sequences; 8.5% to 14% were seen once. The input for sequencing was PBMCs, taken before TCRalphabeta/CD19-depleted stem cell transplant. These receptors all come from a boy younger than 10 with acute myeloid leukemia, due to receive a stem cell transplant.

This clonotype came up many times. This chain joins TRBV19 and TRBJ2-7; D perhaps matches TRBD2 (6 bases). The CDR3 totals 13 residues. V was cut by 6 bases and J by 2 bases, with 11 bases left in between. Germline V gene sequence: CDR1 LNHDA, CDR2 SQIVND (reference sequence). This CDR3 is CASSMGGAYEQYF. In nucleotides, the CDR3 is TGTGCCAGTAGCATGGGGGGAGCCTACGAGCAGTACTTC.

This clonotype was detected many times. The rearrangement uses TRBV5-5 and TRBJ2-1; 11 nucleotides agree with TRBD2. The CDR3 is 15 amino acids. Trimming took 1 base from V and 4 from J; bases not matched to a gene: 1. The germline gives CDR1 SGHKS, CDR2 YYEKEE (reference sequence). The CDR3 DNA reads TGTGCCAGCAGCTTGCTAGCGGGAGGTTACAATGAGCAGTTCTTC. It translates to CASSLLAGGYNEQFF. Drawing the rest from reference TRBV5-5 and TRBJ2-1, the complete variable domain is DAGVTQSPTHLIKTRGQQVTLRCSPISGHKSVSWYQQVLGQGPQFIFQYYEKEERGRGNFPDRFSARQFPNYSSELNVNALLLGDSALYLCASSLLAGGYNEQFFGPGTRLTVL.

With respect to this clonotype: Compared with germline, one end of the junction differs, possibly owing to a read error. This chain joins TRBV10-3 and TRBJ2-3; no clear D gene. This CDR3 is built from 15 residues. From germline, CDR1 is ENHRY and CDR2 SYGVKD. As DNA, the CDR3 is TGTGCCATCAGTGAGTGGCAAACACTACCAGATACGCTGTATTTT. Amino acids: CAISEWQTLPDTLYF.

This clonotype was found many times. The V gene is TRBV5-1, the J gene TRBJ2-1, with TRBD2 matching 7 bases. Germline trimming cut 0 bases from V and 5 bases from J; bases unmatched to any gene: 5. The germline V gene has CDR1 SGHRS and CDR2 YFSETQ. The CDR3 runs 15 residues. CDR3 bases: TGCGCCAGCAGCTTGGTCGGGGGGAAAAACAATGAGCAGTTCTTC. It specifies CASSLVGGKNNEQFF. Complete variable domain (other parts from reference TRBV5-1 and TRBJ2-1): KAGVTQTPRYLIKTRGQQVTLSCSPISGHRSVSWYQQTPGQGLQFLFEYFSETQRNKGNFPGRFSGRQFSNSRSEMNVSTLELGDSALYLCASSLVGGKNNEQFFGPGTRLTVL.

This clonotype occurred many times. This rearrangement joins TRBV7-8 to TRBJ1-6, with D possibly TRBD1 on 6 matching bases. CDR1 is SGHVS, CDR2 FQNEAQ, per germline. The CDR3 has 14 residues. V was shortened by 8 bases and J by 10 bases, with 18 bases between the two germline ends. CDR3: CASDMGARDSPLHF. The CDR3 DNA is TGTGCCAGCGATATGGGGGCGAGAGACTCACCCCTCCACTTT.

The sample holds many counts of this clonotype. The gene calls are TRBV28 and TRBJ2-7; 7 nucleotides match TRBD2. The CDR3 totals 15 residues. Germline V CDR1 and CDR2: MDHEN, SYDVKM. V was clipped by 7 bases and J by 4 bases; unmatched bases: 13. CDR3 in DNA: TGTGCCAGCAAAGATGCGGGAGTCCGGCCTTACGAGCAGTACTTC. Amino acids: CASKDAGVRPYEQYF.

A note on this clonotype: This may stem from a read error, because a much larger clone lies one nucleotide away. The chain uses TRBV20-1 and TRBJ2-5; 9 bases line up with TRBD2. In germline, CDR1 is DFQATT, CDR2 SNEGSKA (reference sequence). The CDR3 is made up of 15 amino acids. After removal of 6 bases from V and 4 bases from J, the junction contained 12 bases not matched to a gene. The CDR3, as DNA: TGCAGTGCCCACGGACTAGCGAGAGTTGGAGAGACCCAGTACTTC. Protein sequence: CSAHGLARVGETQYF.